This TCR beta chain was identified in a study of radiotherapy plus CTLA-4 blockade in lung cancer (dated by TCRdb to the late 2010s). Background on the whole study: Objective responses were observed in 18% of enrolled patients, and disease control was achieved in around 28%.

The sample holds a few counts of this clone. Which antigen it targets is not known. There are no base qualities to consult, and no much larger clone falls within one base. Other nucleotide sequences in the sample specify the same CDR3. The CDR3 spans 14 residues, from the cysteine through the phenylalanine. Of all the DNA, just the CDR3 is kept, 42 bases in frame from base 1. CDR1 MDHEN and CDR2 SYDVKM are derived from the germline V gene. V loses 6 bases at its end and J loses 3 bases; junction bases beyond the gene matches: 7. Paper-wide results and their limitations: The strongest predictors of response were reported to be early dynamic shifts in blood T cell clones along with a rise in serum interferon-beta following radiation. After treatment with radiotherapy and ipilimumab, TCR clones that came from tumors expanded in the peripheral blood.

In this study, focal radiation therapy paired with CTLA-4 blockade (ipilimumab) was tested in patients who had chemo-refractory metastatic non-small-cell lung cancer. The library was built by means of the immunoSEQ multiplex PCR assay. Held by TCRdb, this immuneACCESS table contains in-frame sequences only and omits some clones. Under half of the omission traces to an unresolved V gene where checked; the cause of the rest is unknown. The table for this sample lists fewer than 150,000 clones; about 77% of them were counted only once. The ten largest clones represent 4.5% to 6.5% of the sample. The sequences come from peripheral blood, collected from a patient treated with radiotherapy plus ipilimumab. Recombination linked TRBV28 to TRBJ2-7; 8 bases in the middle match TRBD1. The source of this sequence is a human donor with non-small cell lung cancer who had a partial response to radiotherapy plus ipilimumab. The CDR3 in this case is CASSIAGGSYEQYF. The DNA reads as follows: TGTGCCAGCAGCATCGCAGGGGGCAGCTACGAGCAGTACTTC. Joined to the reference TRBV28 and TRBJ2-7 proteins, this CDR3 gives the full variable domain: DVKVTQSSRYLVKRTGEKVFLECVQDMDHENMFWYRQDPGLGLRLIYFSYDVKMKEKGDIPEGYSVSREKKERFSLILESASTNQTSMYLCASSIAGGSYEQYFGPGTRLTVT.